This T cell receptor beta chain was documented in a study of Graves' ophthalmopathy and Graves' hyperthyroidism. J was trimmed by 6 bases and V by 0 bases; bases with no gene match: 6. This CDR3 comprises 15 residues. Germline CDR1 reads DFQATT; CDR2 reads SNEGSKA (reference sequence). RNA transcripts were the source from which TCR beta CDR3 regions were amplified. A first-round RT-PCR used HTBI primers, followed by a second-round multiplex PCR. MiXCR was run by TCRdb on the multiplex PCR reads, yielding one entry per CDR3 protein. In the table there are over a million distinct CDR3 sequences, 36% of which are singletons.

V is TRBV20-1 and J is TRBJ2-2; TRBD2 matches at 8 bases. Sample: peripheral blood or thyroid tissue (not recorded which). This sequence was found in an adult man with Graves' hyperthyroidism. For the CDR3, the DNA is TGCAGTGCTAGAGATGAGGGAGCGGGAGCCGGGGAGCTGTTTTTT. Its protein product is CSARDEGAGAGELFF.